The 20 T cell receptor beta chains below were found in one sample sequenced in a study of chemoradiotherapy in HPV16-positive cancers. The data were produced by immunoSEQ multiplex PCR, yet TCRdb's version contains in-frame clones alone and is incomplete. The profile shows 4,000 or so clones, 85% to 90% of them singletons. This specimen was acquired from a patient who underwent chemoradiotherapy. These TCRs come from a human donor with HPV-associated anogenital cancer.

This chain links TRBV28 with TRBJ2-7; D not certain. The V end was cut by 2 bases, the J end by 5 bases, with 10 bases between. The CDR3 is made up of 13 amino acids. Looked up from germline, CDR1 is MDHEN and CDR2 is SYDVKM. In nucleotides, the CDR3 is TGTGCCAGCAGTTTAAGCCCCTTCGACGAGCAGTACTTC. Translation gives CASSLSPFDEQYF.

CDR3 nucleotides: TGTGCCAGCAGCACCGGGGTGGACAGGTACGAGCAGTACTTC. Protein: CASSTGVDRYEQYF. The gene calls are TRBV7-9 and TRBJ2-7; the match to TRBD1 covers 7 bases. The CDR3 extends over 14 amino acids. The germline CDR1 and CDR2 sequences are SEHNR and FQNEAQ (reference sequence). With 5 bases clipped from V and 4 bases from J, the junction kept 8 bases outside the gene matches.

The rearrangement links TRBV6-5 to TRBJ2-3; weak D call: TRBD2 (5 bases). The CDR3 loop spans 14 amino acids. The V gene lost 7 bases and the J gene lost 1 base, with 12 bases spanning the gap. Germline V gene sequence: CDR1 MNHEY, CDR2 SVGAGI. The CDR3 DNA is TGTGCCAGCAAAGCGGAGCCCCGCACAGATACGCAGTATTTT. It is translated as CASKAEPRTDTQYF.

In DNA, the CDR3 is TGTGCCAGCAGTAGAGAGGGCTACGAGCAGTACTTC. It codes for CASSREGYEQYF. This chain links TRBV6-1 with TRBJ2-7; a weak D match, TRBD2 (5 bases). The CDR3 is 12 amino acids. Germline V lookup: CDR1 MNHNS, CDR2 SASEGT. The V end lost 5 bases, the J end lost 3 bases, and 8 bases lay between the germline ends.

The CDR3 sequence: CASSQVSYNEQFF. The CDR3 DNA sequence: TGTGCCAGCAGCCAAGTCTCCTACAATGAGCAGTTCTTC. The J gene is TRBJ2-1, the V gene TRBV4-2, with D unresolved. The CDR3 covers 13 residues. The germline V and J ends were trimmed by 1 base and 0 bases, with 1 base remaining between them. CDR1 and CDR2 (germline): LGHNA, YNFKEQ.

The J gene is TRBJ1-4, the V gene TRBV5-1; D gene uncertain. This CDR3 has 15 amino acids. From germline, CDR1 is SGHRS and CDR2 YFSETQ. Trimming stripped 0 bases from V and 7 bases from J, with 13 bases between. The CDR3 here is CASSLAGYRAEKLFF. The CDR3 nucleotides read TGCGCCAGCAGCTTGGCGGGGTACAGAGCTGAAAAACTGTTTTTT.

The chain employs TRBV27 and TRBJ1-4; 7 bases fit TRBD1. The CDR3 consists of 16 residues. Unmatched junction bases numbered 8, after V lost 5 bases and J lost 2 bases. Germline V gene lookup returns CDR1 MNHEY and CDR2 SMNVEV (reference sequence). In DNA form, the CDR3 reads TGTGCCAGCAGTGAGTGGTCGACAGGGACTAATGAAAAACTGTTTTTT. Protein: CASSEWSTGTNEKLFF.

CDR3 region: CASSLVGGSVYEQYF. CDR3 in DNA: TGCGCCAGCAGCTTGGTTGGCGGGAGCGTCTACGAGCAGTACTTC. The chain joins TRBV5-1 to TRBJ2-7, with TRBD2 matching over 7 bases. Germline V lookup: CDR1 SGHRS, CDR2 YFSETQ. Unmatched junction bases numbered 6, after V lost 0 bases and J lost 3 bases. This CDR3 has 15 residues.

The chain links TRBV7-3 to TRBJ1-1; D remains unclear. V was pared by 6 bases and J by 1 base, with 12 bases between. CDR1 SGHTA and CDR2 FQGTGA come from the germline V gene. There are 14 residues in the CDR3. CDR3 DNA: TGTGCCAGCAGGCAAATAGGCGGGAACACTGAAGCTTTCTTT. It codes for CASRQIGGNTEAFF.

The J gene is TRBJ2-7, the V gene TRBV19; possible D gene TRBD1, 6 bases. With 1 base removed from V and 2 bases from J, the gap between germline ends came to 12 bases. This CDR3 spans 15 amino acids. The V gene's germline CDR1 is LNHDA and CDR2 SQIVND (reference sequence). The CDR3 sequence: CASSIVIKGAYEQYF. The CDR3 coding sequence is TGTGCCAGTAGTATAGTTATAAAGGGGGCCTACGAGCAGTACTTC.

V usage is TRBV6-5 and J usage is TRBJ2-3, with D unresolved. The CDR3 sequence is 15 residues long. Germline V gives CDR1 MNHEY, CDR2 SVGAGI. V shed 0 bases and J shed 0 bases, with 7 bases lying between them. The CDR3 bases are TGTGCCAGCAGTTACTCTCTCGGAAGCACAGATACGCAGTATTTT. Amino acids: CASSYSLGSTDTQYF.

This clone was seen a few times. The chain combines TRBV5-1 with TRBJ2-2; the D is unclear. Germline-derived CDR1 and CDR2 are SGHRS and YFSETQ. The CDR3 has 14 amino acids. The V end lost 4 bases, the J end lost 6 bases, and 13 bases lay between the germline ends. The CDR3 nucleotides are TGCGCCAGCAGCCGGCAGGTGGCGGCCGGGGAGCTGTTTTTT. Translating gives CASSRQVAAGELFF.

V and J are TRBV29-1 and TRBJ2-5; D is perhaps TRBD1 (5 bases). Trimming took off 7 bases at V and 2 bases at J, with 14 bases between the two ends. Germline V CDR1 and CDR2: SQVTM, ANQGSEA. The CDR3 loop spans 13 amino acids. The CDR3 sequence is CSESQDTQETQYF. DNA of the CDR3: TGCAGCGAGTCACAGGATACTCAAGAGACCCAGTACTTC. The full variable domain, in which reference TRBV29-1 and TRBJ2-5 provide the parts outside the CDR3, is SAVISQKPSRDICQRGTSLTIQCQVDSQVTMMFWYRQQPGQSLTLIATANQGSEATYESGFVIDKFPISRPNLTFSTLTVSNMSPEDSSIYLCSESQDTQETQYFGPGTRLLVL.

The chain has TRBV30 and TRBJ2-2; D tentatively fits TRBD1 or TRBD2 (5 bases each). This CDR3 is 17 amino acids long. Trimming pared 1 base from V and 1 base from J, leaving 16 bases between. The germline gives CDR1 GTSNPN, CDR2 SVGIG (reference sequence). In nucleotides, the CDR3 is TGTGCCTGGAGTGGAAGATTCGGGGCTAAGAACACCGGGGAGCTGTTTTTT. Translated: CAWSGRFGAKNTGELFF.

This chain connects TRBV5-1 to TRBJ2-7, with a weak D call TRBD1 (6 bases). Germline-derived CDR1 and CDR2 are SGHRS and YFSETQ. The CDR3 runs to 13 residues. The V end was cut by 4 bases, the J end by 4 bases, with 12 bases between. Here the CDR3 reads CASSPYGQYEQYF. CDR3 DNA: TGCGCCAGCAGCCCCTACGGACAGTACGAGCAGTACTTC.

This clone has only a few counts. The V gene is TRBV29-1, the J gene TRBJ1-1, with unresolved D. The germline V and J ends were trimmed by 7 bases and 1 base, with 10 bases remaining between them. Germline CDR1 SQVTM, CDR2 ANQGSEA. This CDR3 comprises 12 residues. CDR3 in amino acids: CSADIQNTEAFF. The CDR3 DNA reads TGCAGCGCCGACATACAGAACACTGAAGCTTTCTTT.

This clone was observed once. This chain links TRBV11-2 with TRBJ2-7; D gene unclear. The CDR3 contains 10 residues. Germline CDR1 is SGHAT and CDR2 is FQNNGV. Trimming stripped 2 bases from V and 4 bases from J, with 0 bases between. The CDR3 bases are TGTGCCAGCAGCTTATACGAGCAGTACTTC. This encodes CASSLYEQYF.

The genes are TRBV6-4 and TRBJ2-3; 9 bases agree with TRBD2. The CDR3 loop spans 14 amino acids. The V gene's germline CDR1 is MRHNA and CDR2 SNTAGT. J gave up 4 bases and V 4 bases, and 3 bases lay outside the gene matches. The CDR3 protein is CASSVAGEADTQYF. The DNA for the CDR3 is TGTGCCAGCAGTGTAGCGGGAGAGGCAGATACGCAGTATTTT.

The chain employs TRBV6-5 and TRBJ1-2; D call uncertain. CDR1 is MNHEY, CDR2 SVGAGI, per germline. V gave up 6 bases and J gave up 0 bases, with 8 bases separating them. The CDR3 is 13 residues long. The DNA for the CDR3 is TGTGCCAGCAGCAAAACACCTAACTATGGCTACACCTTC. The encoded protein is CASSKTPNYGYTF.

This sequence joins TRBV7-8 and TRBJ2-7; TRBD1 aligns across 7 bases. Germline V lookup: CDR1 SGHVS, CDR2 FQNEAQ. Germline trimming cut 5 bases from V and 2 bases from J; bases unmatched to any gene: 3. This CDR3 has 13 residues. The CDR3 DNA reads as TGTGCCAGCAGCCGGGACAGTCCCTACGAGCAGTACTTC. Translation: CASSRDSPYEQYF.